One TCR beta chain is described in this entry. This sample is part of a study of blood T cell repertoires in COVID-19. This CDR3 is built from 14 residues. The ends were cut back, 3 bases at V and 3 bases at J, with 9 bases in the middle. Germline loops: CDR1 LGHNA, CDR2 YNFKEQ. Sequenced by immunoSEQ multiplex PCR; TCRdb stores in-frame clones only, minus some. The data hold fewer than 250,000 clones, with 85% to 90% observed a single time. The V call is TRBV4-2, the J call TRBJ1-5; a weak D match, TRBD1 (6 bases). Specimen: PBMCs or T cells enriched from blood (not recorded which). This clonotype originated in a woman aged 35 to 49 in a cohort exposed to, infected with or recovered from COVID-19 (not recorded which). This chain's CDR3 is CASSHGGPNQPQHF. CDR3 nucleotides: TGTGCCAGCAGCCATGGGGGCCCCAATCAGCCCCAGCATTTT.